In its sample, the clone carrying this T cell receptor beta chain was seen many times. The antigen is undetermined. This CDR3 is built from 11 residues. The germline V gene has CDR1 DFQATT and CDR2 SNEGSKA (reference sequence). Trimming took 8 bases from V and 4 from J, leaving 8 bases between them. This record comes from a study of shared clonotypes between healthy human individuals. Study conclusions and caveats: Sampling involved blood alone; tissue repertoires likely differ. Investigators expected sequencing depth to affect clonotype sharing among donors.

Genomic DNA (from each subset) was split evenly across several immunoSEQ plates. The replicate PCRs on unsorted PBMC were given around 0.3 ug DNA, which is some 28,000 T cell genomes. Some clones are missing from TCRdb's copy, which holds only in-frame ones; the method was immunoSEQ multiplex PCR. Among roughly 95,000 clones listed, approximately 51% were seen once. Sequenced sample: PBMCs. The chain couples TRBV20-1 to TRBJ2-2; D remains unclear. This receptor was taken from a woman between 40 and 50 years old in good health. Some clones in this sample may be carry-over from other donors' samples. In DNA form, the CDR3 reads TGCAGTACACCGGGCACCGGGGAGCTGTTTTTT. Its protein is CSTPGTGELFF.